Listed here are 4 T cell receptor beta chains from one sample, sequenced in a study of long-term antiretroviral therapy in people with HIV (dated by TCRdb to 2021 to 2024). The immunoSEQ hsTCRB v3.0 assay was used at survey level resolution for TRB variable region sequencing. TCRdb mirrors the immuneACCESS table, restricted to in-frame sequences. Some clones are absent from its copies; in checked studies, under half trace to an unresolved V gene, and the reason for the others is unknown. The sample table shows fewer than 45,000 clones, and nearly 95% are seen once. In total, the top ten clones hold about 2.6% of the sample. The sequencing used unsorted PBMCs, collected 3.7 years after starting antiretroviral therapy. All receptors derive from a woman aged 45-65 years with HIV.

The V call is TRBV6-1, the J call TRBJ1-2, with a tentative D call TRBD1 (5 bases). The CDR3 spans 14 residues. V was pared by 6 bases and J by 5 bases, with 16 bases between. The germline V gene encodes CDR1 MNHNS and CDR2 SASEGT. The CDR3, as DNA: TGTGCCAGCAGCCCAATCCAAAGGGGATATGGCTACACCTTC. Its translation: CASSPIQRGYGYTF.

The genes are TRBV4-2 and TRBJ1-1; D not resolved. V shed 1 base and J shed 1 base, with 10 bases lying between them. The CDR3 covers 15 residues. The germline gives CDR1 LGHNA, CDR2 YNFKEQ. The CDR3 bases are TGTGCCAGCAGCCAAGGGTACGCCACGAACACTGAAGCTTTCTTT. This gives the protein CASSQGYATNTEAFF.

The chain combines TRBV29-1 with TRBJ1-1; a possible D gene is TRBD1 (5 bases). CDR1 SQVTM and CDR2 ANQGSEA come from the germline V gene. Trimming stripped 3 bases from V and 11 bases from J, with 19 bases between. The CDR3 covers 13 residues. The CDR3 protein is CSVDPGPPPGAFF. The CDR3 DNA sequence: TGCAGCGTTGATCCGGGACCTCCCCCTGGGGCTTTCTTT. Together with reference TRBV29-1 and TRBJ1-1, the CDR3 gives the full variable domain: SAVISQKPSRDICQRGTSLTIQCQVDSQVTMMFWYRQQPGQSLTLIATANQGSEATYESGFVIDKFPISRPNLTFSTLTVSNMSPEDSSIYLCSVDPGPPPGAFFGQGTRLTVV.

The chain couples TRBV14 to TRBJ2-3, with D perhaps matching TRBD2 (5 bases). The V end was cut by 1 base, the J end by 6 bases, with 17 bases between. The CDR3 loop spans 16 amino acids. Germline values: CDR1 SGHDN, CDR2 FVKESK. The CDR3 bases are TGTGCCAGCAGCCAAGTTGGACTCTTCTTATCGGATACGCAGTATTTT. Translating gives CASSQVGLFLSDTQYF. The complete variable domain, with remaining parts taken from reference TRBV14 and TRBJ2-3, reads EAGVTQFPSHSVIEKGQTVTLRCDPISGHDNLYWYRRVMGKEIKFLLHFVKESKQDESGMPNNRFLAERTGGTYSTLKVQPAELEDSGVYFCASSQVGLFLSDTQYFGPGTRLTVL.